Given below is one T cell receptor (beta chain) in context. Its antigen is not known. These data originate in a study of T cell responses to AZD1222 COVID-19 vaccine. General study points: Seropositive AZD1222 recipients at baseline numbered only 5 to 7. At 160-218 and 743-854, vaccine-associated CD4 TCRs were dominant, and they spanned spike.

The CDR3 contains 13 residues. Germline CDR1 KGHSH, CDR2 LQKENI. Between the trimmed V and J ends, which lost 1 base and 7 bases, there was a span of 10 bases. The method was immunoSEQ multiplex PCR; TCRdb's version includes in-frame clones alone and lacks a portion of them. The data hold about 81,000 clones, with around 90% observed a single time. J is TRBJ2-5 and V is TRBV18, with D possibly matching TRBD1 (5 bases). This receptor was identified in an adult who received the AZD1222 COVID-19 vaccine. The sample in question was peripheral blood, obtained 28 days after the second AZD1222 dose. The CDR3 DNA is TGTGCCAGCTCACCACTAGGGGAACTGACCCAGTACTTC. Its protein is CASSPLGELTQYF.